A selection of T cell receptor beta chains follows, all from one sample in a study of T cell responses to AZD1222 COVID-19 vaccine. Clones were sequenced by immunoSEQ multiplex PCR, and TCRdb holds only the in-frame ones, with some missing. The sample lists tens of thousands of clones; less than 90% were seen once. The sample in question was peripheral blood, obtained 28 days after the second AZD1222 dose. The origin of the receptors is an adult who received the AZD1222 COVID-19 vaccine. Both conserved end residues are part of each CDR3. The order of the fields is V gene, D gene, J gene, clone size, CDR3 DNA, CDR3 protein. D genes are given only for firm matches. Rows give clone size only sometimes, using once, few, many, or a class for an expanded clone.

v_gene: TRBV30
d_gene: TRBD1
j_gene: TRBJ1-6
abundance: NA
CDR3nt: TGTGCCTGGAGTAAACTCCCGGGACAGCGCAATTCACCCCTCCACTTT
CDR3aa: CAWSKLPGQRNSPLHF

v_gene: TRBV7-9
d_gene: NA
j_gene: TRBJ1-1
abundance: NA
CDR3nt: TGTGCCAGCAGCCTCCTAGGATTCACTGAAGCTTTCTTT
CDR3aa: CASSLLGFTEAFF

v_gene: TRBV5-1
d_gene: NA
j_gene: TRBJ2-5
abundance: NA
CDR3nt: TGCGCCAGCAGCCCCGCCGGGGGGCGGGGAGAGACCCAGTACTTC
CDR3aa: CASSPAGGRGETQYF

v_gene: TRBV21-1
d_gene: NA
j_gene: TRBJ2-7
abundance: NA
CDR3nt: TGTGCCAGCAGCACTGGGACAGGGTTCTCCTACGAGCAGTACTTC
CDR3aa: CASSTGTGFSYEQYF

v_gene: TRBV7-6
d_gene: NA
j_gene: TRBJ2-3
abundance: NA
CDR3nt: TGTGCCAGCAGCTTAAGGGGGGCTCGCACAGATACGCAGTATTTT
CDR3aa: CASSLRGARTDTQYF

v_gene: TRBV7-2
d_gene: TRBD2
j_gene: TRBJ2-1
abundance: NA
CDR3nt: TGTGCCAGCAGCCATCGTTCCCGGGGGGGATACAATGAGCAGTTCTTC
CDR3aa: CASSHRSRGGYNEQFF

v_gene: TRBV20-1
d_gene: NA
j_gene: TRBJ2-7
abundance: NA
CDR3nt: TGCAGTGCTAGTCGAGGTCGTTCCTACGAGCAGTACTTC
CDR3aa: CSASRGRSYEQYF

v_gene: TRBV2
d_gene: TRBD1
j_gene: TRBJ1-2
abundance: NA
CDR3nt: TGTGCCAGCAATGTGGGGACAGCCTATGGCTACACCTTC
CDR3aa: CASNVGTAYGYTF

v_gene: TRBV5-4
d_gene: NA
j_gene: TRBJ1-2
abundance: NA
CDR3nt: TGTGCCAGCAGCCCTTCTTTTAGGCTGTATGGCTACACCTTC
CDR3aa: CASSPSFRLYGYTF

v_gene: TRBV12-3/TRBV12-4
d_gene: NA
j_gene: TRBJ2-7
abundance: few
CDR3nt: TGTGCCAGCAGTTTAGCGGTTCCCTACGAGCAGTACTTC
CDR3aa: CASSLAVPYEQYF

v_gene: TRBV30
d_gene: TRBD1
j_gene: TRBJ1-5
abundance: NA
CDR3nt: TGTGCCTGGAGTGTGGGGACAGGGTTAGGGCAGCCCCAGCATTTT
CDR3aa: CAWSVGTGLGQPQHF

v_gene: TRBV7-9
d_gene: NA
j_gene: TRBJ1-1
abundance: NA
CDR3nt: TGTGCCAGCCCCGACGAAGGAGCTTTCTTT
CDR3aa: CASPDEGAFF

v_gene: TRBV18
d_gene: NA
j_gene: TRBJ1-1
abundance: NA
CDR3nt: TGTGCCAGCTTACAAGACAGGAACACTGAAGCTTTCTTT
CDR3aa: CASLQDRNTEAFF

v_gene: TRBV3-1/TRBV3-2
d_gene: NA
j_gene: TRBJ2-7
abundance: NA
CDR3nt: TGTGCCAGCAGCCCCGGGACACCCTATGGTCAGTACTTC
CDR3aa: CASSPGTPYGQYF

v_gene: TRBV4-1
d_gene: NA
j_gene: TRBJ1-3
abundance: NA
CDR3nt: TGCGCCAGCAGCCAGGCCGGGGGGCCTGGAAACACCATATATTTT
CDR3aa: CASSQAGGPGNTIYF

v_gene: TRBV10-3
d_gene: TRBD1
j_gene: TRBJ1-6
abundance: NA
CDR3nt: TGTGCCATCAGTGAGGGGGGACAGGGTGATTCACCCCTCCACTTT
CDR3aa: CAISEGGQGDSPLHF

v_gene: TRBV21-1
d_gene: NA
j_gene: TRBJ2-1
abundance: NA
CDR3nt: TGTGCCAGCAGCAAAGACAGGGCTGACTCCTACAATGAGCAGTTCTTC
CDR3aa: CASSKDRADSYNEQFF

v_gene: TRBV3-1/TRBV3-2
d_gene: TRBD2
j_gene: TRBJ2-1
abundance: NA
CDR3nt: TGTGCCAGCAGCCAAGGGACTAGCGGCAATGAGCAGTTCTTC
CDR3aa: CASSQGTSGNEQFF

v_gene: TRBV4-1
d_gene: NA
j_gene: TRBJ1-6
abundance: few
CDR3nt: TGCGCCAGCAGCTCCCCAAGGGGGAGTCCTTCACCCCTCCACTTT
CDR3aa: CASSSPRGSPSPLHF

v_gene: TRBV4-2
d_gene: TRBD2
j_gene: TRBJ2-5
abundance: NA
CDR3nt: TGTGCCAGCAGCCAGCTACTGGGGACTAGCGGGCAAGAGACCCAGTACTTC
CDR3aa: CASSQLLGTSGQETQYF

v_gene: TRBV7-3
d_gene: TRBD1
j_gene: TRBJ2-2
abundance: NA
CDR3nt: TGTGCCAGCAGCCCAATTAACAGGGGTCGAGGCGGGGAGCTGTTTTTT
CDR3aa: CASSPINRGRGGELFF

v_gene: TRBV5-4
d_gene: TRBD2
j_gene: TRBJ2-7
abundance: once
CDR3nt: TGTGCCAGCAGCTTGGGACTAGCGACATCCTACGAGCAGTACTTC
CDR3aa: CASSLGLATSYEQYF